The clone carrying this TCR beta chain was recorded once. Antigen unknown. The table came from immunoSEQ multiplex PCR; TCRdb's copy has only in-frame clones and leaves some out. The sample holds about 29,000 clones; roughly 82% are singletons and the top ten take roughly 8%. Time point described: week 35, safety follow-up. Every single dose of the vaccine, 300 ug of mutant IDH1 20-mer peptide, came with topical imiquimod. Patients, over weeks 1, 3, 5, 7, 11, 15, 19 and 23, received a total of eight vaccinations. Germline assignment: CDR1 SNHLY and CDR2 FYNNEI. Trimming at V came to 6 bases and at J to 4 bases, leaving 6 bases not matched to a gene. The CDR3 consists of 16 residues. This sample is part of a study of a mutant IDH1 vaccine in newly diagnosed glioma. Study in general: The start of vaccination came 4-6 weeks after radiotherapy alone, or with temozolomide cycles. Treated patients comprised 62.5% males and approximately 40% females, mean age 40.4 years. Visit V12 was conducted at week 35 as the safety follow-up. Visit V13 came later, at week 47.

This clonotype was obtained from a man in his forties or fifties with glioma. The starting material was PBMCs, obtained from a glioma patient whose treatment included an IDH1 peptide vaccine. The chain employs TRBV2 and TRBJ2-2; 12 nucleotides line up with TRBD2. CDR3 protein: CASRGGLAGITGELFF. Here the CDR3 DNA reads TGTGCCAGCAGAGGTGGACTAGCGGGGATCACCGGGGAGCTGTTTTTT.